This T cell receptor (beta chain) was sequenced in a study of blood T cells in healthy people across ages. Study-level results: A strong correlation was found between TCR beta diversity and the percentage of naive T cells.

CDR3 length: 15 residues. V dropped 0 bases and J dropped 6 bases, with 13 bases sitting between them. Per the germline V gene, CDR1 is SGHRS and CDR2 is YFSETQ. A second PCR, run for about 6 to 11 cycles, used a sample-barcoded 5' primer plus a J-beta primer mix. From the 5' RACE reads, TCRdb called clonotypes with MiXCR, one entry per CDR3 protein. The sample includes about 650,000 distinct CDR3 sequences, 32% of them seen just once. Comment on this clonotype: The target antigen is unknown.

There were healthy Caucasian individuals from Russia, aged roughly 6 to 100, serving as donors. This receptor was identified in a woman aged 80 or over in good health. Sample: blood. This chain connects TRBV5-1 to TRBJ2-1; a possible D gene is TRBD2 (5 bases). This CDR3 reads CASSLVDLRANEQFF. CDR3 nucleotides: TGCGCCAGCAGCTTGGTGGATCTGAGGGCCAATGAGCAGTTCTTC.